This passage covers 15 T cell receptor beta chains from one sample sequenced in a study of blood T cell repertoires in COVID-19 (dated by TCRdb to 2018 to 2020). Library preparation used the immunoSEQ multiplex PCR assay. Here the immuneACCESS table is served through TCRdb, limited to in-frame sequences with V and J called. Missing clones are a known gap in these copies; in checked studies unresolved V genes cover under half, and the rest lacks a known reason. For this sample the table gives 300,000 to 400,000 clones, of which 90% were detected only once. Of the sample, 3.9% is held by the ten largest clones. The sequenced sample was PBMCs or T cells enriched from blood (not recorded which). These TCRs come from a woman in her 30s who had been exposed to COVID-19.

V usage is TRBV4-2 and J usage is TRBJ2-5, with D uncertain. The germline gives CDR1 LGHNA, CDR2 YNFKEQ. The CDR3 totals 15 residues. V lost 0 bases, J lost 4 bases, and 12 bases lay in between. CDR3 sequence reads: CASSQERQEIETQYF. The CDR3 DNA sequence: TGTGCCAGCAGCCAAGAAAGGCAGGAAATAGAGACCCAGTACTTC.

This rearrangement joins TRBV12-3 or TRBV12-4 to TRBJ1-1; maybe TRBD1 (5 bases). V was trimmed by 8 bases and J by 6 bases, leaving 13 bases between them. The CDR3 has 12 residues. The CDR3 loop reads CASRTRVAEAFF. The CDR3 bases are TGTGCCAGCCGAACCAGGGTTGCTGAAGCTTTCTTT.

This chain joins TRBV19 and TRBJ1-2; TRBD1 agrees at 8 bases. Per the germline V gene, CDR1 is LNHDA and CDR2 is SQIVND (reference sequence). J gave up 5 bases and V 6 bases, and 5 bases lay outside the gene matches. The CDR3 spans 13 residues. This CDR3 reads CASRTGTGYGYTF. CDR3 in DNA: TGTGCCAGTAGAACCGGGACAGGATATGGCTACACCTTC.

This clone was picked up one time. The chain carries TRBV3-1 (or the pseudogene TRBV3-2) and TRBJ1-2; 9 nucleotides agree with TRBD1. The CDR3 sequence is 14 residues long. V was pared by 4 bases and J by 5 bases, with 5 bases of the junction left unmatched. Germline-derived CDR1 and CDR2 are LGHDT and YNNKEL (reference sequence). DNA of the CDR3: TGTGCCAGCAGCCTCCAAGACAGGGGGTATGGCTACACCTTC. This encodes CASSLQDRGYGYTF.

The V and J genes are TRBV6-2 or TRBV6-3 and TRBJ1-2; D possibly corresponds to TRBD1 (6 bases). The CDR3 covers 14 residues. Germline V CDR1 and CDR2: MNHEY, SVGEGT. Trimming removed 0 bases from V and 4 bases from J, with 9 bases in between. DNA of the CDR3: TGTGCCAGCAGTTACTCGGACAGAATCTATGGCTACACCTTC. Protein: CASSYSDRIYGYTF.

The chain joins TRBV11-2 to TRBJ2-2, with a possible D match to TRBD2 (5 bases). CDR1 is SGHAT and CDR2 is FQNNGV in the germline V gene. The CDR3 runs 15 residues. V lost 5 bases and J 7 bases, leaving 17 bases between the germline ends. In DNA form, the CDR3 reads TGTGCCAGCAGCCCAAGTCGAAGCGGTAACGGGGAGCTGTTTTTT. It yields the protein CASSPSRSGNGELFF.

This chain uses TRBV28 with TRBJ2-1; 9 bases match TRBD2. CDR1 and CDR2 (germline): MDHEN, SYDVKM. The ends lost 2 bases at V and 4 bases at J; junction bases unmatched: 3. This CDR3 region has 15 residues. For the CDR3, the DNA is TGTGCCAGCAGTTTACCCCTAGCGGGGTACAATGAGCAGTTCTTC. Its protein is CASSLPLAGYNEQFF.

The rearrangement links TRBV19 to TRBJ1-2; the D gene is possibly TRBD1 (5 bases). The V end was cut by 5 bases, the J end by 6 bases, with 10 bases between. This CDR3 region has 12 residues. Germline CDR1 is LNHDA and CDR2 is SQIVND (reference sequence). This CDR3 is CASSRPGNGYTF. The CDR3 nucleotides are TGTGCCAGTAGTCGGCCAGGGAATGGCTACACCTTC. The whole variable domain, remainder taken from reference TRBV19 and TRBJ1-2, is DGGITQSPKYLFRKEGQNVTLSCEQNLNHDAMYWYRQDPGQGLRLIYYSQIVNDFQKGDIAEGYSVSREKKESFPLTVTSAQKNPTAFYLCASSRPGNGYTFGSGTRLTVV.

The chain combines TRBV19 with TRBJ1-6; D might be TRBD1 (5 bases). CDR1 LNHDA and CDR2 SQIVND come from the germline V gene (reference sequence). V was pared by 4 bases and J by 6 bases, with 10 bases between. The CDR3 runs to 14 residues. Here the CDR3 reads CASSKGGANSPLHF. The DNA for the CDR3 is TGTGCCAGTAGTAAAGGAGGGGCTAATTCACCCCTCCACTTT.

V gene TRBV29-1 combines with J gene TRBJ2-1, with 8 positions matching TRBD2. CDR3 size: 15 residues. The junction had 15 bases not matched to a gene; V was cut back by 6 bases and J by 8 bases. Germline V gene data show CDR1 as SQVTM and CDR2 as ANQGSEA. The CDR3 sequence is CSVDDLAGGVDEQFF. In nucleotides, the CDR3 is TGCAGCGTAGACGATCTTGCGGGGGGTGTGGATGAGCAGTTCTTC.

The genes are TRBV7-2 and TRBJ2-7; TRBD2 aligns across 7 bases. The CDR3 length is 15 residues. Trimming took 3 bases from V and 6 from J; bases not matched to a gene: 11. Germline-derived CDR1 and CDR2 are SGHTA and FQGNSA. The DNA for the CDR3 is TGTGCCAGCAGCTTGGTGACTAGCCGGTTGAGCGAGCAGTACTTC. Residues: CASSLVTSRLSEQYF.

The gene calls are TRBV4-1 and TRBJ2-2, with a possible D match to TRBD2 (6 bases). Trimming took off 4 bases at V and 6 bases at J, with 15 bases between the two ends. Germline CDR1 is MGHRA and CDR2 is YSYEKL. The CDR3 has 15 amino acids. CDR3 sequence reads: CASSRGELWSGELFF. The CDR3 nucleotides are TGCGCCAGCAGCCGGGGGGAGTTGTGGTCCGGGGAGCTGTTTTTT.

The V gene is TRBV5-4, the J gene TRBJ1-2, with 9 bases lining up with TRBD1. The CDR3 runs 15 residues. The trim removed 1 base at V and 4 bases at J, leaving 5 bases unmatched. From germline, CDR1 is SGHNT and CDR2 YYREEE (reference sequence). Here the CDR3 DNA reads TGTGCCAGCAGCTTGACAGGGGGCATTGGCTATGGCTACACCTTC. This gives the protein CASSLTGGIGYGYTF.

This sequence joins TRBV11-2 and TRBJ1-6; no clear D gene. There are 15 residues in the CDR3. CDR1 and CDR2 (germline): SGHAT, FQNNGV. The V end was cut by 1 base, the J end by 5 bases, with 9 bases between. The CDR3 DNA follows: TGTGCCAGCAGCTTAGGAGGCGCGGATAATTCACCCCTCCACTTT. Its protein is CASSLGGADNSPLHF. Based on the CDR3 plus reference TRBV11-2 and TRBJ1-6, the full variable domain is EAGVAQSPRYKIIEKRQSVAFWCNPISGHATLYWYQQILGQGPKLLIQFQNNGVVDDSQLPKDRFSAERLKGVDSTLKIQPAKLEDSAVYLCASSLGGADNSPLHFGNGTRLTVT.

Here the CDR3 reads CASSFGRMQYF. The CDR3, as DNA: TGTGCCAGCAGTTTCGGTAGAATGCAGTACTTC. The rearrangement uses TRBV28 and TRBJ2-7; D remains ambiguous. This CDR3 contains 11 residues. The V gene lost 3 bases and the J gene lost 9 bases, with 9 bases spanning the gap. Germline-derived CDR1 and CDR2 are MDHEN and SYDVKM.